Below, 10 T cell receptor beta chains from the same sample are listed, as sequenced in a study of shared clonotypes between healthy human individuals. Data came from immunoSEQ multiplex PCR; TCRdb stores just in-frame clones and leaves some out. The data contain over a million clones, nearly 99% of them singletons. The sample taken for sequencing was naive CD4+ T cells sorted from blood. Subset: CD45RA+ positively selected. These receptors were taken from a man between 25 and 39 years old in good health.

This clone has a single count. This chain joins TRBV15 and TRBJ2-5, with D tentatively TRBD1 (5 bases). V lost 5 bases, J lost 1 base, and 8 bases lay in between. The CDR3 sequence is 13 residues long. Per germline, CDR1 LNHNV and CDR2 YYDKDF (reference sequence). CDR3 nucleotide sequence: TGTGCCACCAGCGGACACATCCAAGAGACCCAGTACTTC. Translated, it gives CATSGHIQETQYF.

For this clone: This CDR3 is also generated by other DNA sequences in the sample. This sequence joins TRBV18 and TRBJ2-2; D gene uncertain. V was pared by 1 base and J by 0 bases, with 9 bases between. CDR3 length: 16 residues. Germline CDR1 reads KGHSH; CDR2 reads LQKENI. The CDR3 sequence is CASSPLSGTNTGELFF. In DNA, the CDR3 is TGTGCCAGCTCACCACTGAGTGGGACGAACACCGGGGAGCTGTTTTTT.

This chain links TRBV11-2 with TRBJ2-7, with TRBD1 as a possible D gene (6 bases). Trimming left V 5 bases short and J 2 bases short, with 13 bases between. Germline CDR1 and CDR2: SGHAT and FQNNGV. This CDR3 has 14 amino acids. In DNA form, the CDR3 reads TGTGCCAGCAGCCCCACAGGGTTACCCTACGAGCAGTACTTC. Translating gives CASSPTGLPYEQYF.

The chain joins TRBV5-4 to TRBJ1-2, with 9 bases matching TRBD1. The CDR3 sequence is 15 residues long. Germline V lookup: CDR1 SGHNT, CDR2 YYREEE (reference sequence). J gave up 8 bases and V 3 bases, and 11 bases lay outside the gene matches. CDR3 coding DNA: TGTGCCAGCAGCTCCCCTAAACAGGGGGCGGGCGGCTACACCTTC. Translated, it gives CASSSPKQGAGGYTF. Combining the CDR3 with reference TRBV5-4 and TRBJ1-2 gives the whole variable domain ETGVTQSPTHLIKTRGQQVTLRCSSQSGHNTVSWYQQALGQGPQFIFQYYREEENGRGNFPPRFSGLQFPNYSSELNVNALELDDSALYLCASSSPKQGAGGYTFGSGTRLTVV.

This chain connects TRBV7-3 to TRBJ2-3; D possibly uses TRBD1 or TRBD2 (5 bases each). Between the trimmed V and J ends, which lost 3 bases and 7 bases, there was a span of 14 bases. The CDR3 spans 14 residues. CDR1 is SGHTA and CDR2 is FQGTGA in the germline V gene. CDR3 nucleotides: TGTGCCAGCAGCTTGGGCCAGGGAGAGCATACGCAGTATTTT. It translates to CASSLGQGEHTQYF.

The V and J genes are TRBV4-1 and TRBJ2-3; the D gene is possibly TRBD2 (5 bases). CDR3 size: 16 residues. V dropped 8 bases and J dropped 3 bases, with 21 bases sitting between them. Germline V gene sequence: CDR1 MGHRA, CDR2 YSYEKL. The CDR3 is CASPPRRAEPTDTQYF. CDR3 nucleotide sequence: TGCGCCAGCCCCCCTCGGAGAGCGGAACCGACAGATACGCAGTATTTT.

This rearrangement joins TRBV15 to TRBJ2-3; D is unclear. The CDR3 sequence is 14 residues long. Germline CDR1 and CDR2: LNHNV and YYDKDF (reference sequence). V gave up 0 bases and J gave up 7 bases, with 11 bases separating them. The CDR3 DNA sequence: TGTGCCACCAGCAGAGATAACCCGCGGCATACGCAGTATTTT. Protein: CATSRDNPRHTQYF.

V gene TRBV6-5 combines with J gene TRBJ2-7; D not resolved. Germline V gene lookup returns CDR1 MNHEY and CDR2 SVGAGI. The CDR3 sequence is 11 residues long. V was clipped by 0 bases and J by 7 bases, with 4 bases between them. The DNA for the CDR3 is TGTGCCAGCAGTTACTCACGTGAGCAGTACTTC. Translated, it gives CASSYSREQYF.

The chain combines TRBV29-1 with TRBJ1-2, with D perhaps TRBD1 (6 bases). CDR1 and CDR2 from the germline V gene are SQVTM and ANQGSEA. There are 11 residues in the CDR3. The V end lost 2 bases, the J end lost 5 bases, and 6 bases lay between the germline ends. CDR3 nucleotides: TGCAGCGTTGAAAGGGGGTATGGCTACACCTTC. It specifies CSVERGYGYTF.

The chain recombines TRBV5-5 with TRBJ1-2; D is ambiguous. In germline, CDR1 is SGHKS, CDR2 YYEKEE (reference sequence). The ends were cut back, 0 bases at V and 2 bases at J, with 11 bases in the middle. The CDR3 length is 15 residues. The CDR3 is CASSLDGSSNYGYTF. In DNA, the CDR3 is TGTGCCAGCAGCTTGGACGGATCCTCGAACTATGGCTACACCTTC.